This note documents a single T cell receptor beta chain sequence. This clone was counted a few times. Its antigen specificity is not known. No base qualities exist here, and no much larger clone lies one base off it. Patients with autoimmune disease history or receiving systemic immunosuppression were excluded from the trial. Peripheral blood for TCR sequencing was drawn from every dose cohort at baseline, at cycle 4 day 1 and at cycle 7 day 1. Samples came from an open-label, multicenter, first-in-human phase I dose-escalation trial of ivuxolimab. Adults with locally advanced or metastatic head and neck squamous cell, hepatocellular, melanoma or renal cell carcinoma were enrolled in the trial. CD4+ and CD8+ T cells were sorted separately from peripheral blood before TCR sequencing. To sequence the TCRbeta CDR3 region, genomic DNA was isolated from the sorted cells. TCRbeta CDR3 regions were sequenced using the immunoSEQ Assay. Imported from immuneACCESS, the table was reduced by TCRdb to in-frame sequences with V and J called. These copies leave out some clones; in studies compared against another copy, an unresolved V gene accounts for under half, and the cause of the remainder is not known. This sample gives about 78,000 clones in total; roughly 92% of them show up just once. The ten largest account for 2.8% of the sample.

This entry is derived from a study of OX40 agonist ivuxolimab in advanced cancers. Broadly, across the study: Ivuxolimab, which targeted the costimulatory receptor OX40 (CD134), was an agonistic, fully human IgG2 monoclonal antibody. Of the roughly 51 patients in dose escalation, about 19 had hepatocellular carcinoma, around 15 had melanoma, 9 had renal cell carcinoma and 9 had head and neck cancer. Prior anti-PD-1, anti-PD-L1 or anti-CTLA-4 therapy was permitted, and approximately 41% of dose-escalation patients had received checkpoint inhibitors. Peripheral TCRbeta sequencing was intended to test whether TCR sequence diversity was altered and clonal T-cell expansion was caused by ivuxolimab. A male proportion of roughly 80% and a mean age of around 60 years, ranging from about 23 to 79, were recorded for the dose-escalation cohort. Intravenous ivuxolimab was administered to patients every 2 weeks at six dose levels: 0.01, 0.1, 0.3, 1.5, 3 and 10 mg/kg. Partial responses occurred in three dose-escalation patients, of whom one had hepatocellular carcinoma and two had cutaneous melanoma. The paper covers the monotherapy dose-escalation part of the phase I ivuxolimab trial, which included N of about 50 patients.

Overall study outcomes, separate from this receptor: At doses of 0.1 to 3.0 mg/kg, clonal expansion of both CD4+ and CD8+ blood T cells was observed from baseline to week 6. The antigen specificity of the peripheral T cells that underwent clonal expansion was not determined. In the 0.1-3.0 mg/kg groups, partial responders were among the patients with the lowest normalized peripheral clonal expansion, particularly in CD8+ T cells. Low levels of normalized T-cell clonal expansion were also shown by some nonresponding patients. After ivuxolimab, expanded clones were on average more numerous among CD8+ T cells than among CD4+ T cells.

V is clipped by 6 bases and J by 5 bases, and the sequence between their germline boundaries is 16 bases long. The CDR3 spans 14 residues, from the cysteine through the phenylalanine. The read is trimmed to its CDR3 DNA, 42 bases read in frame from base 1. The germline V gene encodes CDR1 MNHEY and CDR2 SMNVEV (reference sequence). The receptor comes from an adult with an advanced solid tumor such as melanoma, head and neck, liver or kidney cancer. The sample here was CD4+ or CD8+ T cells sorted from blood, taken in a trial of the OX40 agonist ivuxolimab. The rearrangement combines TRBV27 with TRBJ1-2, with a tentative D gene TRBD1 over 6 matching bases. The nucleotides are TGTGCCAGCAGGGCGGGACATGGGGCTTATGGCTACACCTTC. Its amino acids are CASRAGHGAYGYTF.